Listed here are 15 T cell receptor beta chains from one sample, sequenced in a study of blood T cell repertoires in COVID-19 (dated by TCRdb to 2020 to 2021). Library preparation used the immunoSEQ multiplex PCR assay. This immuneACCESS table, as held by TCRdb, lists in-frame sequences with V and J called but not all clones. Of the missing ones, under half trace to an unresolved V gene in checked studies; the others have no known cause. The sample records over 100,000 clones, more than 75% of which are singletons. 1.1% to 1.5% of the sample is held by the ten biggest clonotypes. Sequencing was carried out using peripheral blood. These receptors all stem from a man between 40 and 49 years old with acute or convalescent COVID-19.

This rearrangement joins TRBV3-1 (or the pseudogene TRBV3-2) to TRBJ2-1, with D possibly being TRBD1 (6 bases). CDR1 LGHDT and CDR2 YNNKEL come from the germline V gene (reference sequence). Trimming cost V 1 base and J 10 bases, with 20 bases left between them. The length of the CDR3 is 16 residues. CDR3 region: CASSQVGQSFLMEQFF. The CDR3 nucleotides read TGTGCCAGCAGCCAAGTCGGACAGAGTTTCCTTATGGAGCAGTTCTTC.

This clone occurred once. The chain recombines TRBV4-2 with TRBJ1-4; D possibly corresponds to TRBD1 (5 bases). The CDR3 is 16 residues long. Trimming shortened V by 0 bases and J by 4 bases, and 12 bases separated the two germline ends. Germline V gene sequence: CDR1 LGHNA, CDR2 YNFKEQ. CDR3 protein: CASSQDLGALNEKLFF. The CDR3 DNA sequence: TGTGCCAGCAGCCAAGATTTAGGGGCTCTTAATGAAAAACTGTTTTTT.

The J gene is TRBJ2-3, the V gene TRBV24-1; the D is unclear. The CDR3 is made up of 13 amino acids. V lost 2 bases, J lost 6 bases, and 8 bases lay in between. Per the germline V gene, CDR1 is KGHDR and CDR2 is SFDVKD. CDR3 nucleotide sequence: TGTGCCACCAGTGATTCGCGGTTGGATACGCAGTATTTT. It is translated as CATSDSRLDTQYF.

V and J are TRBV7-2 and TRBJ2-3; TRBD2 is a possible D gene (5 bases). The CDR3 is made up of 14 amino acids. V was pared by 5 bases and J by 4 bases, with 13 bases between. CDR1 is SGHTA and CDR2 is FQGNSA in the germline V gene. CDR3 residues: CASSVGLRADTQYF. In DNA form, the CDR3 reads TGTGCCAGCAGCGTCGGACTGCGGGCAGATACGCAGTATTTT.

The rearrangement links TRBV11-2 to TRBJ1-6, with D unresolved. There are 18 residues in the CDR3. The germline CDR1 and CDR2 sequences are SGHAT and FQNNGV. The V end lost 5 bases, the J end lost 11 bases, and 28 bases lay between the germline ends. Here the CDR3 DNA reads TGTGCCAGCAGCAGATACAACGGGAGGGAGCGTCAGATGCCACCCCTCCACTTT. It encodes CASSRYNGRERQMPPLHF.

The chain employs TRBV20-1 and TRBJ2-5; D is ambiguous. V was cut by 3 bases and J by 4 bases, with 6 bases left in between. CDR1 and CDR2 from the germline V gene are DFQATT and SNEGSKA (reference sequence). CDR3 length equals 11 residues. Here the CDR3 DNA reads TGCAGTGCTAGGTCCTCAGAGACCCAGTACTTC. It specifies CSARSSETQYF.

The chain couples TRBV27 to TRBJ2-7; 9 bases line up with TRBD1. V trimming: 4 bases; J trimming: 9 bases; junction bases outside the gene matches: 10. This CDR3 spans 14 amino acids. The germline gives CDR1 MNHEY, CDR2 SMNVEV (reference sequence). CDR3 DNA sequence: TGTGCCAGCAGTTCCTCCGGGACAGGGAGGATGCAGTACTTC. This translates into CASSSSGTGRMQYF.

The chain has TRBV7-8 and TRBJ2-5; possibly TRBD2 for D (5 bases). This CDR3 has 11 residues. Germline assignment: CDR1 SGHVS and CDR2 FQNEAQ. The CDR3 is CTTGYQETQYF. The CDR3 DNA sequence: TGTACCACGGGGTACCAAGAGACCCAGTACTTC.

In its sample, this clone was seen a few times. The DNA for the CDR3 is TGTGCCAGCAGCGCCGTTGACAGTAATTCACCCCTCCACTTT. Protein: CASSAVDSNSPLHF. V is TRBV9 and J is TRBJ1-6, with a tentative D call TRBD1 (5 bases). The germline V gene has CDR1 SGDLS and CDR2 YYNGEE. This CDR3 region has 14 residues. Trimming took 3 bases from V and 6 from J, leaving 10 bases between them.

The chain uses TRBV2 and TRBJ1-4; D is ambiguous. The V gene lost 6 bases and the J gene lost 4 bases, with 9 bases spanning the gap. CDR3 length: 13 residues. The germline CDR1 and CDR2 sequences are SNHLY and FYNNEI. CDR3 in DNA: TGTGCCAGCAGACGAGCGGTTAATGAAAAACTGTTTTTT. The encoded protein is CASRRAVNEKLFF.

The chain joins TRBV7-2 to TRBJ2-7, with D maybe TRBD1 (6 bases). The V end lost 6 bases, the J end lost 1 base, and 10 bases lay between the germline ends. The CDR3 is 13 residues long. CDR1 and CDR2 from the germline V gene are SGHTA and FQGNSA. CDR3 in amino acids: CASRRTESYEQYF. For the CDR3, the DNA is TGTGCCAGCAGGCGGACAGAGTCCTACGAGCAGTACTTC.

V usage is TRBV6-1 and J usage is TRBJ2-1; D gene unclear. The CDR3 is 14 amino acids. Germline loops: CDR1 MNHNS, CDR2 SASEGT. V gave up 2 bases and J gave up 8 bases, with 13 bases separating them. The CDR3 nucleotides read TGTGCCAGCAGTGAAAAGCCCTCACTCTATGAGCAGTTCTTC. It yields the protein CASSEKPSLYEQFF.

V gene TRBV18 combines with J gene TRBJ1-4; TRBD1 might be the D (5 bases). Trimming removed 3 bases from V and 0 bases from J, with 11 bases in between. In germline, CDR1 is KGHSH, CDR2 LQKENI. CDR3 size: 16 residues. The CDR3 DNA is TGTGCCAGCTCACCTAGCCAGGGAACAACTAATGAAAAACTGTTTTTT. Encoded protein: CASSPSQGTTNEKLFF.

V is TRBV5-5 and J is TRBJ2-1, with TRBD2 matching 8 bases. Germline CDR1 and CDR2: SGHKS and YYEKEE (reference sequence). V shed 3 bases, J shed 8 bases, and the junction held 7 bases outside the gene matches. CDR3 length: 14 amino acids. CDR3 nucleotides: TGTGCCAGCAGCTCCCGACTAGCGAATGATGAGCAGTTCTTC. Translating it yields CASSSRLANDEQFF. Full variable domain (outside the CDR3, taken from reference TRBV5-5 and TRBJ2-1): DAGVTQSPTHLIKTRGQQVTLRCSPISGHKSVSWYQQVLGQGPQFIFQYYEKEERGRGNFPDRFSARQFPNYSSELNVNALLLGDSALYLCASSSRLANDEQFFGPGTRLTVL.

This sequence joins TRBV6-1 and TRBJ1-5; D is undetermined. This CDR3 region has 13 residues. CDR1 and CDR2 (germline): MNHNS, SASEGT. V gave up 2 bases and J gave up 6 bases, with 8 bases separating them. The CDR3 loop is CASSELWSQPQHF. CDR3 bases: TGTGCCAGCAGTGAATTATGGAGTCAGCCCCAGCATTTT.